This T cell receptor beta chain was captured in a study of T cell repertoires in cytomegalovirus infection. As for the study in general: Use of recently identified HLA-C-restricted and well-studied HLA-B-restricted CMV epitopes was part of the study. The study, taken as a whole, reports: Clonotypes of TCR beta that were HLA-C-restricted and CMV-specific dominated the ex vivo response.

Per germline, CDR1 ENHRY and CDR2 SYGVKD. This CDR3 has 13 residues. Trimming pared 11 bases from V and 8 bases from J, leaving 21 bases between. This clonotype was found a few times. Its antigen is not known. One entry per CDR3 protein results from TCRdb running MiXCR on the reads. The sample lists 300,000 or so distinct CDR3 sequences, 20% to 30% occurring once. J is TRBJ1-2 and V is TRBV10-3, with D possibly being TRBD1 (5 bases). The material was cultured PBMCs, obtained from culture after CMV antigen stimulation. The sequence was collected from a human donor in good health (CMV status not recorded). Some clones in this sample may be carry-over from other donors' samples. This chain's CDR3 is CAGRGREYDGYTF. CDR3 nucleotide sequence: TGTGCCGGACGGGGCAGGGAGTATGACGGCTACACCTTC.